These T cell receptor beta chains were read from a single sample in a study of cytomegalovirus exposure and HLA in healthy donors. Produced via immunoSEQ multiplex PCR; TCRdb's table is partial and in-frame only. Of nearly 110,000 clones in the sample, roughly nine tenths were seen once. Input material: PBMCs. These receptors all stem from a woman aged 18 to 35 in good health and CMV-seropositive. CDR3s include the opening cysteine and the closing phenylalanine or tryptophan. The order of the fields is V gene, J gene, D gene, clone size, CDR3 protein, CDR3 DNA. D genes are given only for firm matches. Clone size appears in some rows only: once, few, many, or a class for an expanded clone.

v_gene: TRBV2; j_gene: TRBJ1-6; d_gene: -; abundance: -; CDR3aa: CASGGVSSYNSPLHF; CDR3nt: TGTGCCAGCGGCGGAGTTAGCTCCTATAATTCACCCCTCCACTTT
v_gene: TRBV28; j_gene: TRBJ1-5; d_gene: TRBD1; abundance: -; CDR3aa: CASSLADRVNQPQHF; CDR3nt: TGTGCCAGCAGTTTAGCCGACAGGGTCAATCAGCCCCAGCATTTT
v_gene: TRBV15; j_gene: TRBJ1-5; d_gene: -; abundance: -; CDR3aa: CATSRDRGYSNQPQHF; CDR3nt: TGTGCCACCAGCAGAGATAGGGGGTATAGCAATCAGCCCCAGCATTTT
v_gene: TRBV6-6; j_gene: TRBJ1-4; d_gene: -; abundance: -; CDR3aa: CASKGAKEKLFF; CDR3nt: TGTGCCAGCAAAGGAGCGAAAGAAAAACTGTTTTTT
v_gene: TRBV15; j_gene: TRBJ1-2; d_gene: -; abundance: -; CDR3aa: CATSRDSGTNYGYTF; CDR3nt: TGTGCCACCAGCAGAGATTCGGGGACTAACTATGGCTACACCTTC
v_gene: TRBV5-1; j_gene: TRBJ2-3; d_gene: TRBD2; abundance: -; CDR3aa: CASSSGGAGTQYF; CDR3nt: TGCGCCAGCAGCTCCGGGGGGGCCGGTACGCAGTATTTT
v_gene: TRBV6-6; j_gene: TRBJ2-7; d_gene: TRBD2; abundance: -; CDR3aa: CASSPTAGGSYEQYF; CDR3nt: TGTGCCAGCAGCCCCACTGCGGGGGGCTCCTACGAGCAGTACTTC
v_gene: TRBV15; j_gene: TRBJ2-5; d_gene: TRBD1; abundance: -; CDR3aa: CATSRVRQGRGETQYF; CDR3nt: TGTGCCACCAGCAGGGTCCGACAGGGAAGGGGAGAGACCCAGTACTTC
v_gene: TRBV4-1; j_gene: TRBJ2-5; d_gene: -; abundance: -; CDR3aa: CASSQELRGQSGETQYF; CDR3nt: TGCGCCAGCAGCCAAGAGTTGCGGGGGCAGTCAGGAGAGACCCAGTACTTC
v_gene: TRBV7-8; j_gene: TRBJ2-2; d_gene: TRBD1; abundance: -; CDR3aa: CASSLGQGASTGELFF; CDR3nt: TGTGCCAGCAGCTTGGGACAGGGGGCCAGCACCGGGGAGCTGTTTTTT
v_gene: TRBV28; j_gene: TRBJ1-5; d_gene: -; abundance: -; CDR3aa: CASSLNGRGRDQPQHF; CDR3nt: TGTGCCAGCAGTTTAAACGGCAGGGGAAGGGATCAGCCCCAGCATTTT
v_gene: TRBV28; j_gene: TRBJ1-2; d_gene: TRBD1; abundance: -; CDR3aa: CASSSLRGQAYGYTF; CDR3nt: TGTGCCAGCAGTTCACTTCGGGGACAGGCCTATGGCTACACCTTC
v_gene: TRBV7-3; j_gene: TRBJ2-1; d_gene: -; abundance: -; CDR3aa: CASSLFEGHYNEQFF; CDR3nt: TGTGCCAGCAGCTTATTCGAGGGACACTACAATGAGCAGTTCTTC
v_gene: TRBV11-2; j_gene: TRBJ1-2; d_gene: -; abundance: -; CDR3aa: CASSPLGQGGGYTF; CDR3nt: TGTGCCAGCAGCCCCCTGGGCCAGGGAGGGGGCTACACCTTC
v_gene: TRBV2; j_gene: TRBJ1-1; d_gene: -; abundance: -; CDR3aa: CASSVLGGSTEAFF; CDR3nt: TGTGCCAGCAGTGTTCTGGGAGGGAGTACTGAAGCTTTCTTT
v_gene: TRBV6-5; j_gene: TRBJ1-1; d_gene: -; abundance: -; CDR3aa: CASSYSSRGGNTEAFF; CDR3nt: TGTGCCAGCAGTTACTCGAGCAGGGGTGGGAACACTGAAGCTTTCTTT
v_gene: TRBV5-1; j_gene: TRBJ2-1; d_gene: -; abundance: -; CDR3aa: CASSLAFGGAGNEQFF; CDR3nt: TGCGCCAGCAGCTTGGCTTTTGGCGGGGCGGGGAATGAGCAGTTCTTC
v_gene: TRBV7-9; j_gene: TRBJ1-5; d_gene: -; abundance: -; CDR3aa: CASSLARQPQHF; CDR3nt: TGTGCCAGCAGCTTAGCGCGGCAGCCCCAGCATTTT
v_gene: TRBV6-1; j_gene: TRBJ2-6; d_gene: -; abundance: -; CDR3aa: CASSENSLSGANVLTF; CDR3nt: TGTGCCAGCAGTGAGAACAGTCTTTCCGGGGCCAACGTCCTGACTTTC
v_gene: TRBV6-4; j_gene: TRBJ2-3; d_gene: -; abundance: few; CDR3aa: CASSDSIADTQYF; CDR3nt: TGTGCCAGCAGTGACTCGATAGCAGATACGCAGTATTTT
v_gene: TRBV29-1; j_gene: TRBJ2-4; d_gene: TRBD2; abundance: -; CDR3aa: CSVVVRGVAKNIQYF; CDR3nt: TGCAGCGTTGTGGTGCGGGGGGTAGCCAAAAACATTCAGTACTTC
v_gene: TRBV27; j_gene: TRBJ1-6; d_gene: TRBD1; abundance: -; CDR3aa: CASSSGQEINSPLHF; CDR3nt: TGTGCCAGCAGTTCGGGACAGGAAATTAATTCACCCCTCCACTTT
v_gene: TRBV9; j_gene: TRBJ2-5; d_gene: -; abundance: -; CDR3aa: CASSVVGAGETQYF; CDR3nt: TGTGCCAGCAGCGTAGTGGGAGCAGGAGAGACCCAGTACTTC
v_gene: TRBV6-1; j_gene: TRBJ2-2; d_gene: -; abundance: -; CDR3aa: CASSEFQANTGELFF; CDR3nt: TGTGCCAGCAGTGAATTCCAGGCGAACACCGGGGAGCTGTTTTTT
v_gene: TRBV11-3; j_gene: TRBJ2-2; d_gene: TRBD1; abundance: -; CDR3aa: CASSLEDRRTNTGELFF; CDR3nt: TGTGCCAGCAGCTTAGAGGACAGGCGAACGAACACCGGGGAGCTGTTTTTT
v_gene: TRBV18; j_gene: TRBJ1-4; d_gene: TRBD1; abundance: -; CDR3aa: CASSPATGDEKLFF; CDR3nt: TGTGCCAGCTCACCAGCGACAGGGGATGAAAAACTGTTTTTT